This T cell receptor beta chain was observed in a study of blood T cell repertoires in COVID-19. Whole-study context: The samples span acute and convalescent COVID-19 from the United States, Italy and Spain.

The study recruited people aged roughly 18 to 100 years across 24 US areas. Each participant's cohort was designated according to participant-reported clinical history. Each exposed participant met a COVID-19 case in the 2 weeks preceding study entry. Profiled with immunoSEQ multiplex PCR; TCRdb holds only in-frame clones, not every one. Of 140,000 or so clones in the sample, 84% are singletons; the top ten hold 1.5% to 2%. V shed 2 bases and J 8 bases; nucleotides not matched to a gene: 18. This CDR3 comprises 18 residues. Looked up from germline, CDR1 is SEHNR and CDR2 is FQNEAQ (reference sequence).

The sample was PBMCs or T cells enriched from blood (not recorded which). The origin of this receptor is a woman in her late teens or twenties who had been exposed to COVID-19. The rearrangement joins TRBV7-9 to TRBJ2-1; 7 bases align to TRBD2. CDR3 coding DNA: TGTGCCAGCAGCTTACGGGCTCGCGGGAGCTTCATGCACGATGAGCAGTTCTTC. Residues: CASSLRARGSFMHDEQFF. Drawing the rest from reference TRBV7-9 and TRBJ2-1, the complete variable domain is DTGVSQNPRHKITKRGQNVTFRCDPISEHNRLYWYRQTLGQGPEFLTYFQNEAQLEKSRLLSDRFSAERPKGSFSTLEIQRTEQGDSAMYLCASSLRARGSFMHDEQFFGPGTRLTVL.